One and the same sample provided the 23 T cell receptor beta chains below, sequenced in a study of shared clonotypes between healthy human individuals. Clones were read by immunoSEQ multiplex PCR, and TCRdb kept only the in-frame ones, dropping some. The sample includes some 1.4 million clones, roughly 97% of them seen just once. Sequencing was performed on naive CD4+ T cells sorted from blood. Subset denoted: CD45RA+ positively selected. The receptors shown here come from a young man in good health.

This chain's CDR3 is CASSLRGQGATSYEQYF. The CDR3 coding sequence is TGTGCCAGCAGCCTGAGGGGTCAAGGGGCCACCTCCTACGAGCAGTACTTC. The chain combines TRBV7-2 with TRBJ2-7; D tentatively fits TRBD1 or TRBD2 (5 bases each). The V and J ends lost 5 bases and 0 bases respectively, with 20 bases between them. Germline lookup yields CDR1 SGHTA and CDR2 FQGNSA. The CDR3 runs to 17 residues.

The chain employs TRBV4-3 and TRBJ2-5, with TRBD2 as a possible D gene (7 bases). This CDR3 region has 18 residues. Germline values: CDR1 LGHNA, CDR2 YSLEER. The ends were cut back, 0 bases at V and 3 bases at J, with 20 bases in the middle. CDR3 coding DNA: TGCGCCAGCAGCCAAGACGTTGGGGAGGGGGTAGGGGAAGAGACCCAGTACTTC. Translating it yields CASSQDVGEGVGEETQYF.

The chain is built from TRBV6-1 and TRBJ2-1; D might be TRBD1 (6 bases). Germline CDR1 is MNHNS and CDR2 is SASEGT. This CDR3 has 14 amino acids. Trimming cost V 8 bases and J 2 bases, with 13 bases left between them. The CDR3 DNA reads TGTGCCAGCGGACAGTTTGACCCCTACAATGAGCAGTTCTTC. It translates to CASGQFDPYNEQFF.

The chain carries TRBV28 and TRBJ1-1; a possible D gene is TRBD1 (5 bases). CDR3 length: 13 residues. Germline-derived CDR1 and CDR2 are MDHEN and SYDVKM. V gave up 7 bases and J gave up 3 bases, with 12 bases separating them. This CDR3 is CASNQGVDTEAFF. The CDR3 nucleotides are TGTGCCAGCAACCAAGGGGTCGACACTGAAGCTTTCTTT.

The genes are TRBV28 and TRBJ2-7; the match to TRBD2 covers 13 bases. Germline assignment: CDR1 MDHEN and CDR2 SYDVKM. V gave up 8 bases and J gave up 3 bases; unmatched junction bases: 7. CDR3 size: 15 residues. CDR3 amino acids: CASREGTSGNYEQYF. CDR3 DNA: TGTGCCAGCCGAGAAGGGACTAGCGGGAACTACGAGCAGTACTTC. Using reference TRBV28 and TRBJ2-7 for the parts outside the CDR3, the full variable domain is DVKVTQSSRYLVKRTGEKVFLECVQDMDHENMFWYRQDPGLGLRLIYFSYDVKMKEKGDIPEGYSVSREKKERFSLILESASTNQTSMYLCASREGTSGNYEQYFGPGTRLTVT.

The gene calls are TRBV6-5 and TRBJ2-1, with TRBD2 matching over 10 bases. The CDR3 is 12 amino acids. V lost 8 bases, J lost 9 bases, and 4 bases stayed unmatched. CDR1 is MNHEY, CDR2 SVGAGI, per germline. The CDR3: CASGVAGGEQFF. The CDR3 DNA reads TGTGCCAGCGGAGTAGCGGGAGGTGAGCAGTTCTTC.

The J gene is TRBJ2-7, the V gene TRBV4-2, with 9 bases lining up with TRBD1. This CDR3 comprises 16 residues. The J segment lost 3 bases and the V segment lost 4 bases, leaving 10 bases of the junction unmatched. Germline V gene data show CDR1 as LGHNA and CDR2 as YNFKEQ. The CDR3 DNA reads TGTGCCAGCAGCCCCATACGCGGACAGGGGAACTACGAGCAGTACTTC. It encodes CASSPIRGQGNYEQYF.

Concerning this clone: Other DNA sequences from this sample encode an identical CDR3 as well. The chain combines TRBV11-2 with TRBJ2-5; D unclear. Germline CDR1 SGHAT, CDR2 FQNNGV. CDR3 length: 11 amino acids. Trimming shortened V by 3 bases and J by 5 bases, and 4 bases separated the two germline ends. Here the CDR3 reads CASSLYETQYF. The CDR3 coding sequence is TGTGCCAGCAGCTTGTATGAGACCCAGTACTTC.

The chain joins TRBV7-9 to TRBJ2-1, with 8 bases identical to TRBD2. J lost 0 bases, V lost 7 bases, and 11 bases had no gene match. The length of the CDR3 is 17 residues. CDR1 and CDR2 (germline): SEHNR, FQNEAQ (reference sequence). The CDR3 sequence: CASTYRSGTSSYNEQFF. In DNA, the CDR3 is TGTGCCAGCACCTACCGTAGCGGGACCAGCTCCTACAATGAGCAGTTCTTC.

Concerning this clone itself: The same CDR3 is also encoded by other DNA sequences in this sample. The chain recombines TRBV5-1 with TRBJ2-7; no clear D. The CDR3 is 14 amino acids. The germline V and J ends were trimmed by 2 bases and 0 bases, with 9 bases remaining between them. In germline, CDR1 is SGHRS, CDR2 YFSETQ. The DNA of the CDR3 is TGCGCCAGCAGCTTAGCGCCTAGCTCCTACGAGCAGTACTTC. It is translated as CASSLAPSSYEQYF.

This chain uses TRBV19 with TRBJ2-1; a weak D match, TRBD2 (5 bases). Germline V gene data show CDR1 as LNHDA and CDR2 as SQIVND (reference sequence). The V and J ends lost 5 bases and 9 bases respectively, with 8 bases between them. The CDR3 spans 11 residues. The DNA of the CDR3 is TGTGCCAGTAGTGCAAGCGGTGAGCAGTTCTTC. Its translation is CASSASGEQFF.

The chain has TRBV5-1 and TRBJ2-7; D may be TRBD1 (5 bases). Germline V CDR1 and CDR2: SGHRS, YFSETQ. V was trimmed by 4 bases and J by 0 bases, leaving 17 bases between them. The CDR3 runs 16 residues. CDR3 DNA: TGCGCCAGCAGCCTGGGTCCACAGGCCCTCTCCTACGAGCAGTACTTC. Encoded protein: CASSLGPQALSYEQYF.

The chain links TRBV28 to TRBJ1-5; no firm D call. The CDR3 is 13 residues long. With 6 bases removed from V and 4 bases from J, the gap between germline ends came to 10 bases. The germline gives CDR1 MDHEN, CDR2 SYDVKM. CDR3 nucleotide sequence: TGTGCCAGCAGACCGGACCCAAATCAGCCCCAGCATTTT. It specifies CASRPDPNQPQHF.

J is TRBJ2-3 and V is TRBV18, with unresolved D. V dropped 1 base and J dropped 3 bases, with 11 bases sitting between them. From germline, CDR1 is KGHSH and CDR2 LQKENI. The length of the CDR3 is 15 residues. CDR3 protein: CASSPLSQGTDTQYF. The CDR3 DNA reads as TGTGCCAGCTCACCACTTTCCCAAGGAACAGATACGCAGTATTTT.

The V and J genes are TRBV28 and TRBJ2-7; D is unresolved. V lost 7 bases to trimming and J lost 4 bases, with 11 bases between them. Looked up from germline, CDR1 is MDHEN and CDR2 is SYDVKM. This CDR3 is 12 amino acids long. As DNA, the CDR3 is TGTGCCAGCACTCAAACCCCTTACGAGCAGTACTTC. As protein: CASTQTPYEQYF.

The chain recombines TRBV10-1 with TRBJ2-1; 7 bases match TRBD2. The CDR3 sequence is 15 residues long. Germline V CDR1 and CDR2: WNHNN, SYGVQD (reference sequence). The V and J ends lost 2 bases and 8 bases, in that order; junction bases with no gene match: 9. DNA for the CDR3: TGCGCCAGCAGTGAGGCTAGCGGAAACTGGGATGAGCAGTTCTTC. Amino acid sequence: CASSEASGNWDEQFF.

The chain carries TRBV4-1 and TRBJ1-2; TRBD1 might be the D (5 bases). V shed 2 bases and J shed 0 bases, with 25 bases lying between them. This CDR3 spans 20 amino acids. Germline V CDR1 and CDR2: MGHRA, YSYEKL. This CDR3 reads CASSQRGRSRLRETNYGYTF. The DNA of the CDR3 is TGCGCCAGCAGCCAACGAGGCAGAAGCAGGCTCAGGGAAACTAACTATGGCTACACCTTC.

The rearrangement links TRBV11-3 to TRBJ2-2; D is undetermined. The CDR3 spans 14 residues. The V and J ends lost 1 base and 5 bases respectively, with 8 bases between them. Germline CDR1 reads SGHNT; CDR2 reads YENEEA. DNA of the CDR3: TGTGCCAGCAGCTTAGGTCCAGAGACCGGGGAGCTGTTTTTT. Amino acid sequence: CASSLGPETGELFF.

This chain uses TRBV27 with TRBJ2-7, with D possibly TRBD2 on 5 matching bases. The CDR3 extends over 14 amino acids. Trimming shortened V by 6 bases and J by 0 bases, and 12 bases separated the two germline ends. In germline, CDR1 is MNHEY, CDR2 SMNVEV (reference sequence). DNA of the CDR3: TGTGCCAGCAGGGAGCGGTCCCCCTCCTACGAGCAGTACTTC. Translation gives CASRERSPSYEQYF.

On this clone itself: Other DNA sequences in the same sample also yield this CDR3. V is TRBV5-1 and J is TRBJ2-2; maybe TRBD1 (5 bases). Germline CDR1 SGHRS, CDR2 YFSETQ. This CDR3 has 14 amino acids. V lost 0 bases, J lost 4 bases, and 7 bases lay in between. CDR3 nucleotides: TGCGCCAGCAGCTTGGGGGGCTCCACCGGGGAGCTGTTTTTT. Amino acid sequence: CASSLGGSTGELFF.

This clone was seen a single time. The rearrangement uses TRBV7-9 and TRBJ2-7; the D gene is possibly TRBD2 (6 bases). The CDR3 sequence is 15 residues long. The V gene's germline CDR1 is SEHNR and CDR2 FQNEAQ (reference sequence). Trimming cost V 1 base and J 2 bases, with 12 bases left between them. CDR3 sequence reads: CASSLGGGETYEQYF. CDR3 in DNA: TGTGCCAGCAGCTTAGGGGGCGGGGAAACCTACGAGCAGTACTTC.

Comment on this clone: Other DNA variants within this sample encode the same CDR3. V is TRBV18 and J is TRBJ2-1; either TRBD1 or TRBD2 may supply D (6 bases each). Germline assignment: CDR1 KGHSH and CDR2 LQKENI. The CDR3 contains 12 residues. V was pared by 6 bases and J by 9 bases, with 12 bases between. DNA of the CDR3: TGTGCCAGCTCTCTCAGGGGAGGTGAGCAGTTCTTC. This codes for CASSLRGGEQFF.

V and J are TRBV4-3 and TRBJ2-1, with 11 nucleotides matching TRBD2. Germline V CDR1 and CDR2: LGHNA, YSLEER. Trimming took 0 bases from V and 9 from J; bases not matched to a gene: 7. The CDR3 consists of 16 residues. The CDR3 DNA sequence: TGCGCCAGCAGCCAAGATTTAGCGGGAGGGCCGATTGAGCAGTTCTTC. As protein: CASSQDLAGGPIEQFF.